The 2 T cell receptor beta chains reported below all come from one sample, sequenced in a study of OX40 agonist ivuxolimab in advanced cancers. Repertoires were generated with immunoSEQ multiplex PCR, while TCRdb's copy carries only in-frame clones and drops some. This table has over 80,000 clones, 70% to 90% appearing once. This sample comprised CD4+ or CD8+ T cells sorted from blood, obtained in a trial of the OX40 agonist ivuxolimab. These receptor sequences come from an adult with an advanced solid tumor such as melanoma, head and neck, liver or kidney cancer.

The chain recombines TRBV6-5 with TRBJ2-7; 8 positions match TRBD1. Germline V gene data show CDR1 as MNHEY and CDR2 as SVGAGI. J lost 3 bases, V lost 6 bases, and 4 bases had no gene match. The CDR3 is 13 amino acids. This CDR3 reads CASSTGTGYEQYF. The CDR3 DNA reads TGTGCCAGCAGCACCGGGACAGGCTACGAGCAGTACTTC.

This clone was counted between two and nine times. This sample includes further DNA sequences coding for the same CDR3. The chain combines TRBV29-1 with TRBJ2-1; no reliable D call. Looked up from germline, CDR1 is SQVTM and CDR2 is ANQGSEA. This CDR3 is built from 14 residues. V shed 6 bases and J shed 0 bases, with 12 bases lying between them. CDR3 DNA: TGCAGCGTCCCGCGTCAGAGCTCCTACAATGAGCAGTTCTTC. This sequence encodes CSVPRQSSYNEQFF.